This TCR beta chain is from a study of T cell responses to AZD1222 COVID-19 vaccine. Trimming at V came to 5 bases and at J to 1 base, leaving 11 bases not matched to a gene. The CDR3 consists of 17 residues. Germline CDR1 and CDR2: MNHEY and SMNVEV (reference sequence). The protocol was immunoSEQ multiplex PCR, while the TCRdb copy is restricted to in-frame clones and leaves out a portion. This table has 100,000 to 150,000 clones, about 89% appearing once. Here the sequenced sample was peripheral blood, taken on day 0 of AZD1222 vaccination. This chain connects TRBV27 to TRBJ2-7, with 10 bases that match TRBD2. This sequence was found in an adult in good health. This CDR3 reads CASSPYGLAAGSYEQYF. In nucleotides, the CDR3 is TGTGCCAGCAGTCCCTACGGACTAGCGGCGGGATCCTACGAGCAGTACTTC.